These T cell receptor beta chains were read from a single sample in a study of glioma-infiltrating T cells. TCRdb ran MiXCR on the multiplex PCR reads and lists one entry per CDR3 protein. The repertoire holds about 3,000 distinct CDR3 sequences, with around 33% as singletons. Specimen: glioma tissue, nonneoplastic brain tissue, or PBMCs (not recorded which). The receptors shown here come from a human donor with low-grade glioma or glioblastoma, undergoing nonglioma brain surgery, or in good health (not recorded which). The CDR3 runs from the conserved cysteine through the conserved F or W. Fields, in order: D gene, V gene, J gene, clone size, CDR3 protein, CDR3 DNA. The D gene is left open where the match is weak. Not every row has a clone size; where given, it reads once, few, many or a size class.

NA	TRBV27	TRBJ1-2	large	CASSSRGGLNYGYTF	TGTGCCAGCAGTTCCCGAGGCGGTCTTAACTATGGCTACACCTTC
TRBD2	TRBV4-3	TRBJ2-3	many	CASSQDSGGQHTDTQYF	TGCGCCAGCAGCCAAGATAGCGGGGGCCAACACACAGATACGCAGTATTTT
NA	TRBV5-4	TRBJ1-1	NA	CANSLDLVDTEAFF	TGTGCCAACAGCTTGGATTTAGTGGACACTGAAGCTTTCTTT
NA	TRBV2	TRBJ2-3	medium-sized	CASSDRGTSTDTQYF	TGTGCCAGCAGTGACCGGGGGACTAGCACAGATACGCAGTATTTT
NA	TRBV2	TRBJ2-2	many	CASSPTGPGELFF	TGTGCCAGCAGTCCGACAGGTCCCGGGGAGCTGTTTTTT
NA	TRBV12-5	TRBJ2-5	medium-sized	CASAFSGPGTQYF	TGTGCTAGTGCCTTTAGCGGCCCAGGGACCCAGTACTTC
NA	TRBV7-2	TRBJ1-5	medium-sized	CASSPEGGYQPQHF	TGTGCCAGCAGCCCAGAGGGCGGCTATCAGCCCCAGCATTTT
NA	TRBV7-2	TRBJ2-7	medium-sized	CASRFSYEQYF	TGTGCCAGCAGGTTCAGCTACGAGCAGTACTTC
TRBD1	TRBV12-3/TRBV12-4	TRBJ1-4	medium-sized	CASSLSGTGNEKLFF	TGTGCCAGCAGTCTGTCCGGGACAGGGAATGAAAAACTGTTTTTT
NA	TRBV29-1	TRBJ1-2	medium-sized	CSVEDRGTRDYGYTF	TGCAGCGTTGAAGATCGGGGGACGAGGGACTATGGCTACACCTTC
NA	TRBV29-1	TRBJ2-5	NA	CSAQVKTQYF	TGCAGCGCACAGGTAAAGACCCAGTACTTC
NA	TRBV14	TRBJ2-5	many	CASSQLYQETRYF	TGTGCCAGCAGCCAATTGTACCAAGAGACCCGGTACTTC
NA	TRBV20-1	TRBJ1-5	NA	CSAGTYGPREHF	TGCAGTGCTGGGACATACGGGCCGCGCGAGCATTTT
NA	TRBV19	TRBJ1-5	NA	CASSIGYSNQPQHF	TGTGCCAGTAGTATTGGGTATAGCAATCAGCCCCAGCATTTT
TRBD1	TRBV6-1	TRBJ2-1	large	CASSANPTGVVNNEQFF	TGTGCCAGCAGTGCTAACCCCACAGGGGTGGTAAACAATGAGCAGTTCTTC
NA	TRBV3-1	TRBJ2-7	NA	CTSSQAGGASYEQYF	TGTACCAGCAGCCAAGCAGGCGGGGCATCCTACGAGCAGTACTTC
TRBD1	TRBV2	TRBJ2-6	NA	CASRLLGTGVYRANVLTF	TGTGCCAGCAGGTTGTTGGGGACAGGGGTCTATAGGGCCAACGTCCTGACTTTC
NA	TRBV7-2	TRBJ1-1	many	CASSPWVLNTEAFF	TGTGCCAGCAGCCCCTGGGTTCTGAACACTGAAGCTTTCTTT
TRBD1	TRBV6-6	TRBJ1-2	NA	CTSSYSRTGPYGSTF	TGTACTAGCAGTTACTCTAGGACAGGGCCTTATGGCTCCACCTTC
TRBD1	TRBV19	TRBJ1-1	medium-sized	CASSIKRTGSRGNTEAFF	TGTGCCAGTAGTATTAAGAGGACAGGCTCACGAGGGAACACTGAAGCTTTCTTT
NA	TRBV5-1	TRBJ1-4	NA	CASGLAGRGGSEKLFF	TGCGCCAGCGGCTTGGCCGGTCGCGGAGGGAGTGAAAAACTGTTTTTT
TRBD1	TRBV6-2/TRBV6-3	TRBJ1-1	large	CASSPPGTGGQGAFF	TGTGCCAGCAGCCCCCCCGGGACAGGGGGCCAGGGAGCTTTCTTT
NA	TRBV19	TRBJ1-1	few	CASSLMNTEAFF	TGTGCCAGTAGTTTAATGAACACTGAAGCTTTCTTT
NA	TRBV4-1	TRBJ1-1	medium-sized	CASSRVGTGNTEAFF	TGCGCCAGCAGCCGCGTGGGGACCGGGAACACTGAAGCTTTCTTT
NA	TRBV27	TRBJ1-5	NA	CASSPGSGNQPQHF	TGTGCCAGCAGTCCCGGAAGTGGAAATCAGCCCCAGCATTTT
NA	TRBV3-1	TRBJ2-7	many	CASSRTGSYEQYF	TGTGCCAGCAGCCGGACGGGCTCCTACGAGCAGTACTTC
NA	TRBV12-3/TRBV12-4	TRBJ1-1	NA	CASIYDARGTSSHTKAFF	TGTGCCAGCATATACGACGCGCGGGGGACGAGCTCACACACTAAAGCTTTCTTT
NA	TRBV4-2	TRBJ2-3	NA	CASREGSTDAQYF	TGTGCCAGCAGGGAGGGTAGCACAGATGCGCAGTATTTT
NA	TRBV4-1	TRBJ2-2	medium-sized	CASSQDRVNTGELFF	TGCGCCAGCAGCCAAGATAGGGTTAACACCGGGGAGCTGTTTTTT
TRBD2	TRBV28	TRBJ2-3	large	CASKTLAGGTDTQYF	TGTGCCAGCAAGACGCTAGCGGGGGGCACAGATACGCAGTATTTT
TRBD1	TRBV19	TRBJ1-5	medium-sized	CASSAWDRFDQPQHF	TGTGCCAGTAGTGCGTGGGACAGGTTCGACCAGCCCCAGCATTTT
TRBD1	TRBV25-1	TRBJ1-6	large	CASSDQPRTGKNSPLHF	TGTGCCAGCAGTGACCAACCTCGGACAGGGAAGAATTCACCCCTCCACTTT
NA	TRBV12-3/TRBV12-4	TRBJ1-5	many	CASSFTGNQPQHF	TGTGCCAGCAGTTTTACGGGGAATCAGCCCCAGCATTTT
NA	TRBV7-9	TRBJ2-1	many	CASSFRGAIDEQFF	TGTGCCAGCAGCTTTCGGGGGGCAATTGATGAGCAGTTCTTC
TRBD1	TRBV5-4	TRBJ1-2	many	CASSSYTTGTEYGYTF	TGTGCCAGCAGCTCATATACCACCGGGACAGAGTATGGCTACACCTTC
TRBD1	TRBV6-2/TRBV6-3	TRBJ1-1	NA	CATQLPGQGLIEAFF	TGTGCCACCCAACTACCGGGACAGGGGCTAATTGAAGCTTTCTTT
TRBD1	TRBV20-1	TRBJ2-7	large	CSARETGVHEQYF	TGCAGTGCTAGGGAGACAGGGGTCCACGAGCAGTACTTC
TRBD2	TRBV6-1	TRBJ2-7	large	CASSWAQGGGTSYEQYF	TGTGCCAGCAGTTGGGCCCAAGGCGGGGGGACCTCATACGAGCAGTACTTC
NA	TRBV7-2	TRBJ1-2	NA	CASRLASNHGYTF	TGTGCCAGCAGACTAGCCTCTAACCATGGCTACACCTTC
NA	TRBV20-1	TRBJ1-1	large	CSAIKLGGNTEAFF	TGCAGTGCTATTAAGCTAGGGGGGAACACTGAAGCTTTCTTT
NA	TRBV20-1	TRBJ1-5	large	CSAILEGQPQHF	TGCAGTGCGATCCTGGAGGGTCAGCCCCAGCATTTT
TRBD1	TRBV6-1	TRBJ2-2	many	CATQGAQVAGELFF	TGTGCCACCCAGGGGGCGCAAGTTGCCGGGGAGCTGTTTTTT
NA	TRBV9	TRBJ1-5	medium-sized	CASSEGGYYQPQHF	TGTGCCAGCAGCGAGGGGGGATATTATCAGCCCCAGCATTTT
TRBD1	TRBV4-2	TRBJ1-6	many	CASSLGTGTGSSPLHF	TGTGCCAGCAGCCTTGGGACCGGGACAGGGAGTTCACCCCTCCACTTT